These 21 T cell receptor beta chains were all obtained from the same sample, sequenced in a study of T-cell memory formation after mild COVID-19. TCRdb redid the calling of the 5' RACE reads with MiXCR, one entry per CDR3 protein. The sample carries roughly 480,000 distinct CDR3 sequences, around a quarter recorded once. The sample taken for sequencing was PBMCs or a T cell subset sorted from them (not recorded which). The receptors here all came from an adult woman who had mild COVID-19 (a few samples of this study predate the infection). Cell type and time point are not known.

In its sample, this clonotype was seen once. The DNA for the CDR3 is TGTGCCAGCACCTTAATCGGGACAGGGGGCAATGGAGGCACAGATACGCAGTATTTT. This translates into CASTLIGTGGNGGTDTQYF. This chain connects TRBV5-8 to TRBJ2-3; 12 positions match TRBD1. CDR3 length: 19 residues. With 6 bases clipped from V and 1 base from J, the junction kept 15 bases outside the gene matches. The germline V gene has CDR1 SGHTS and CDR2 YDEGEE. The full variable domain, completed using reference TRBV5-8 and TRBJ2-3, is EAGVTQSPTHLIKTRGQQATLRCSPISGHTSVYWYQQALGLGLQFLLWYDEGEERNRGNFPPRFSGRQFPNYSSELNVNALELEDSALYLCASTLIGTGGNGGTDTQYFGPGTRLTVL.

The chain joins TRBV9 to TRBJ2-5; TRBD2 agrees at 8 bases. The trim removed 0 bases at V and 3 bases at J, leaving 4 bases unmatched. The CDR3 sequence is 15 residues long. CDR1 is SGDLS, CDR2 YYNGEE, per germline. This CDR3 is CASSVGPAGEETQYF. The CDR3, as DNA: TGTGCCAGCAGCGTAGGCCCAGCGGGGGAAGAGACCCAGTACTTC.

The gene calls are TRBV6-5 and TRBJ2-5, with 9 bases lining up with TRBD1. The germline V gene encodes CDR1 MNHEY and CDR2 SVGAGI. Unmatched junction bases numbered 7, after V lost 6 bases and J lost 5 bases. This CDR3 is built from 14 residues. The CDR3 nucleotides are TGTGCCAGCAGCCCGGGACAGGGATCGGAGACCCAGTACTTC. It translates to CASSPGQGSETQYF.

This clonotype has ten or more counts. The V call is TRBV5-1, the J call TRBJ2-1, with D possibly matching TRBD2 (5 bases). Germline V gene data show CDR1 as SGHRS and CDR2 as YFSETQ. The V end was cut by 2 bases, the J end by 5 bases, with 11 bases between. The CDR3 runs 14 residues. The CDR3 loop is CASSFHSGDNEQFF. For the CDR3, the DNA is TGCGCCAGCAGCTTCCACAGCGGCGACAATGAGCAGTTCTTC. The full variable domain, completed using reference TRBV5-1 and TRBJ2-1, is KAGVTQTPRYLIKTRGQQVTLSCSPISGHRSVSWYQQTPGQGLQFLFEYFSETQRNKGNFPGRFSGRQFSNSRSEMNVSTLELGDSALYLCASSFHSGDNEQFFGPGTRLTVL.

The chain couples TRBV20-1 to TRBJ2-5, with D possibly called TRBD1 or TRBD2 (5 bases each). CDR1 DFQATT and CDR2 SNEGSKA come from the germline V gene (reference sequence). The CDR3 consists of 15 residues. CDR3 region: CSPTSPRGRSLAQYF. The CDR3 DNA reads as TGCAGCCCCACCTCCCCCCGGGGCAGGTCCCTCGCCCAGTACTTC.

The sample holds a few counts of this clonotype. The chain joins TRBV29-1 to TRBJ2-1; 10 bases agree with TRBD2. V was clipped by 2 bases and J by 3 bases; unmatched bases: 4. The CDR3 is made up of 15 amino acids. CDR1 is SQVTM, CDR2 ANQGSEA, per germline. The CDR3 DNA sequence: TGCAGCGTTGAACAAGCGGGGGGGTTCTACAATGAGCAGTTCTTC. It is translated as CSVEQAGGFYNEQFF.

V and J are TRBV4-1 and TRBJ1-1, with D perhaps TRBD1 (5 bases). This CDR3 is built from 13 residues. From germline, CDR1 is MGHRA and CDR2 YSYEKL. V was trimmed by 4 bases and J by 7 bases, leaving 13 bases between them. In nucleotides, the CDR3 is TGCGCCAGCAGCCGACCCGGACATTATGAAGCTTTCTTT. It yields the protein CASSRPGHYEAFF.

This chain joins TRBV18 and TRBJ2-6, with 9 bases fitting TRBD1. Germline assignment: CDR1 KGHSH and CDR2 LQKENI. The trim removed 3 bases at V and 1 base at J, leaving 7 bases unmatched. This CDR3 contains 18 residues. The CDR3, as DNA: TGTGCCAGCTCACCGTTGGACAGGGGTGGATCTGGGGCCAACGTCCTGACTTTC. Protein: CASSPLDRGGSGANVLTF.

This clonotype was counted only a few times. Written as DNA, the CDR3 is TGCGCCAGCAGCTTGGCGGCAGGGGCTGTCTACGAGCAGTACTTC. Its translation: CASSLAAGAVYEQYF. The chain couples TRBV5-1 to TRBJ2-7, with D possibly TRBD1 on 6 matching bases. This CDR3 spans 15 amino acids. Trimming stripped 0 bases from V and 3 bases from J, with 13 bases between. In germline, CDR1 is SGHRS, CDR2 YFSETQ.

The rearrangement links TRBV10-3 to TRBJ1-2; TRBD1 matches 11 bases. V shed 5 bases and J 3 bases; nucleotides not matched to a gene: 11. This CDR3 spans 17 amino acids. Germline CDR1 ENHRY, CDR2 SYGVKD. CDR3 bases: TGTGCCATCAGTACCCCGGACAGGGGGCTGGTTGACTATGGCTACACCTTC. Translation gives CAISTPDRGLVDYGYTF.

This clonotype turned up a few times. This chain links TRBV7-6 with TRBJ2-5; tentative D call: TRBD2 (6 bases). Trimming removed 5 bases from V and 5 bases from J, with 18 bases in between. The CDR3 is 15 amino acids. Germline assignment: CDR1 SGHVS and CDR2 FNYEAQ. The CDR3 nucleotides read TGTGCCAGCAGCACCGGGACTCCTGGCCGGGAGACCCAGTACTTC. Translated, it gives CASSTGTPGRETQYF.

This clonotype has a count of ten or more. The chain carries TRBV29-1 and TRBJ1-6, with a possible D match to TRBD1 (5 bases). V dropped 7 bases and J dropped 6 bases, with 13 bases sitting between them. The germline V gene has CDR1 SQVTM and CDR2 ANQGSEA. The CDR3 consists of 13 residues. The CDR3 region is CSAGDGPNSPLHF. The CDR3 bases are TGCAGCGCGGGGGACGGACCTAATTCACCCCTCCACTTT.

The V call is TRBV5-1, the J call TRBJ1-2; D uncertain. The CDR3 runs to 13 residues. The germline CDR1 and CDR2 sequences are SGHRS and YFSETQ. V dropped 2 bases and J dropped 6 bases, with 11 bases sitting between them. CDR3 protein: CASSFNGKNGYTF. CDR3 DNA sequence: TGCGCCAGCAGCTTCAATGGAAAAAATGGCTACACCTTC.

The V and J genes are TRBV4-3 and TRBJ2-1, with D possibly matching TRBD1 (5 bases). This CDR3 has 16 residues. In germline, CDR1 is LGHNA, CDR2 YSLEER. The ends were cut back, 3 bases at V and 1 base at J, with 13 bases in the middle. DNA of the CDR3: TGCGCCAGCAGCCATGCAGGGCCTTCTTCCTACAATGAGCAGTTCTTC. Translation: CASSHAGPSSYNEQFF.

This clonotype was detected a few times. V is TRBV27 and J is TRBJ2-2; 7 bases are a match to TRBD2. V was pared by 1 base and J by 1 base, with 3 bases of the junction left unmatched. From germline, CDR1 is MNHEY and CDR2 SMNVEV (reference sequence). This CDR3 has 16 residues. The CDR3 protein is CASSLWSGGNTGELFF. In DNA, the CDR3 is TGTGCCAGCAGTTTATGGTCGGGAGGGAACACCGGGGAGCTGTTTTTT.

This clonotype was observed a handful of times. The chain couples TRBV6-5 to TRBJ2-7; a possible D gene is TRBD1 (6 bases). There are 15 residues in the CDR3. V gave up 0 bases and J gave up 6 bases, with 15 bases separating them. CDR1 is MNHEY, CDR2 SVGAGI, per germline. CDR3 region: CASSYSNRARSEQYF. The CDR3 coding sequence is TGTGCCAGCAGTTACTCGAACAGGGCAAGGAGCGAGCAGTACTTC.

The chain uses TRBV7-9 and TRBJ2-3; D may be TRBD1 (5 bases). Germline CDR1 is SEHNR and CDR2 is FQNEAQ (reference sequence). Trimming left V 1 base short and J 2 bases short, with 13 bases between. There are 16 residues in the CDR3. The CDR3 is CASSLGQSLNTDTQYF. The CDR3 DNA sequence: TGTGCCAGCAGCTTAGGACAGAGCCTTAACACAGATACGCAGTATTTT.

The chain has TRBV4-2 and TRBJ1-6; D may be TRBD1 (5 bases). The V gene lost 3 bases and the J gene lost 0 bases, with 12 bases spanning the gap. Germline loops: CDR1 LGHNA, CDR2 YNFKEQ. The CDR3 runs to 17 residues. CDR3 nucleotides: TGTGCCAGCAGCCAGGGGGAGGTGAGCTCCTATAATTCACCCCTCCACTTT. This codes for CASSQGEVSSYNSPLHF.

The gene calls are TRBV12-3 or TRBV12-4 and TRBJ1-5, with D tentatively TRBD1 (5 bases). Trimming removed 3 bases at V and 7 bases at J, with 16 bases between. The CDR3 has 15 residues. The CDR3 nucleotides read TGTGCCAGCAGTTTTCGGCAGGGATTGGGGCAGCCCCAGCATTTT. It codes for CASSFRQGLGQPQHF.

This clonotype turned up a few times. V is TRBV12-3 or TRBV12-4 and J is TRBJ1-6, with no clear D. The V and J ends lost 6 bases and 6 bases respectively, with 12 bases between them. The CDR3 loop spans 14 amino acids. CDR3 bases: TGTGCCAGCAGCCTCAGTACGGCTAATTCACCCCTCCACTTT. Residues: CASSLSTANSPLHF.

The chain combines TRBV7-8 with TRBJ2-7, with D perhaps matching TRBD1 or TRBD2 (6 bases each). This CDR3 is built from 15 residues. Per the germline V gene, CDR1 is SGHVS and CDR2 is FQNEAQ. V lost 2 bases to trimming and J lost 5 bases, with 16 bases between them. CDR3 bases: TGTGCCAGCAGCTTAAGGGGGGTGCGGAGAAACGAGCAGTACTTC. Amino acid sequence: CASSLRGVRRNEQYF.